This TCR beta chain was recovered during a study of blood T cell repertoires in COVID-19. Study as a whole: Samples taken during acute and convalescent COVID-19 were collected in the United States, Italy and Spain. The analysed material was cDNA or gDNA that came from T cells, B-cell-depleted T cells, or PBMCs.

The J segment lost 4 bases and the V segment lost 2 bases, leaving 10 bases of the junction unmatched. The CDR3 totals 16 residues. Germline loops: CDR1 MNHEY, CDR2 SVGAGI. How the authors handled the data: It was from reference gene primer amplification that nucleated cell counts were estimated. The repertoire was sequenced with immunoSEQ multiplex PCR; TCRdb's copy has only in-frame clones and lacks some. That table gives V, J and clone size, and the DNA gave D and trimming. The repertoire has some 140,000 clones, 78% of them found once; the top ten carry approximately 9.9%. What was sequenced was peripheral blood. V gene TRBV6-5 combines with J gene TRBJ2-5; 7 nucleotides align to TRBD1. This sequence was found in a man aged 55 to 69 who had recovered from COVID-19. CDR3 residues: CASSYTYRGRGETQYF. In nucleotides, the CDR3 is TGTGCCAGCAGTTACACATATAGGGGGCGAGGAGAGACCCAGTACTTC.